Listed below are T cell receptor beta chains from one sample, sequenced in a study of blood T cell repertoires in COVID-19. Method: immunoSEQ multiplex PCR; TCRdb's copy keeps in-frame clones and lacks some. The sample carries some 340,000 clones, 85% recorded once. Material for sequencing was peripheral blood. The receptor source for this set is a woman between 18 and 29 years old with acute or convalescent COVID-19. Each CDR3 is given with its conserved first and last residue. The D gene is left open where the match is weak. Only some rows state a clone size, as once, few, many or a class for expanded clones.

d_gene,j_gene,abundance,v_gene,CDR3aa,CDR3nt
TRBD1,TRBJ1-1,-,TRBV5-1,CASSLLFTGGSANTEAFF,TGCGCCAGCAGCTTGCTTTTTACAGGGGGATCGGCGAACACTGAAGCTTTCTTT
TRBD1,TRBJ1-1,-,TRBV6-1,CASSRQGSAEAFF,TGTGCCAGCAGTAGACAGGGAAGCGCTGAAGCTTTCTTT
-,TRBJ2-3,-,TRBV4-1,CASSQEDNIPTQYF,TGCGCCAGCAGCCAAGAAGATAACATCCCGACGCAGTATTTT
TRBD1,TRBJ2-3,-,TRBV13,CASSQQGIPDTQYF,TGTGCCAGCAGCCAACAGGGGATACCAGATACGCAGTATTTT
-,TRBJ1-1,-,TRBV12-3/TRBV12-4,CASTPGMNTEAFF,TGTGCCAGCACACCCGGTATGAACACTGAAGCTTTCTTT
-,TRBJ2-2,-,TRBV7-9,CASSPDRPNTGELFF,TGTGCCAGCAGCCCCGACAGACCGAACACCGGGGAGCTGTTTTTT
-,TRBJ2-7,-,TRBV9,CASSVAYSDYEQYF,TGTGCCAGCAGCGTAGCTTATAGCGACTACGAGCAGTACTTC
TRBD1,TRBJ1-1,few,TRBV3-1/TRBV3-2,CASSRDRGTEAFF,TGTGCCAGCAGTCGGGACAGGGGCACTGAAGCTTTCTTT
-,TRBJ1-2,-,TRBV3-1/TRBV3-2,CASSQEGRVYGYTF,TGTGCCAGCAGCCAAGAGGGGAGGGTCTATGGCTACACCTTC
-,TRBJ1-1,-,TRBV6-5,CASSYSDGFRGTEAFF,TGTGCCAGCAGTTATTCGGACGGATTCCGGGGCACTGAAGCTTTCTTT
-,TRBJ1-1,once,TRBV4-1,CASSSDSREAFF,TGCGCCAGCAGCTCGGACAGCCGTGAAGCTTTCTTT
TRBD1,TRBJ1-1,once,TRBV5-1,CASSRLDRDTEAFF,TGCGCCAGCAGCCGATTGGACAGGGACACTGAAGCTTTCTTT
-,TRBJ2-7,once,TRBV12-3/TRBV12-4,CASSLGYEQYF,TGTGCCAGCAGTCTCGGCTACGAGCAGTACTTC
TRBD1,TRBJ2-5,-,TRBV4-2,CASSRSGTAETQYF,TGTGCCAGCAGCCGGTCCGGGACAGCGGAGACCCAGTACTTC
TRBD1,TRBJ1-4,-,TRBV28,CASSLPGTVGEKLFF,TGTGCCAGCAGCCTCCCCGGGACAGTAGGTGAAAAACTGTTTTTT
-,TRBJ2-7,few,TRBV5-1,CASSLDRVSYEQYF,TGCGCCAGCAGCTTGGACAGGGTCTCCTACGAGCAGTACTTC
TRBD2,TRBJ2-6,-,TRBV7-8,CASSLARLAVNSGANVLTF,TGTGCCAGCAGCTTAGCGCGACTAGCGGTTAACTCTGGGGCCAACGTCCTGACTTTC
TRBD1,TRBJ2-7,-,TRBV28,CASSPAGTGFYEQYF,TGTGCCAGCAGCCCAGCCGGGACAGGCTTCTACGAGCAGTACTTC
-,TRBJ1-1,few,TRBV5-8,CASSLRRVYPEAFF,TGTGCCAGCAGCTTGCGACGGGTTTACCCTGAAGCTTTCTTT
TRBD2,TRBJ2-4,few,TRBV18,CASSIGASGSPEGNIQYF,TGTGCCAGCTCAATTGGGGCTAGCGGGAGCCCCGAAGGGAACATTCAGTACTTC
-,TRBJ1-2,-,TRBV4-1,CASSQGPGAPKGYTF,TGCGCCAGCAGCCAAGGTCCAGGGGCCCCCAAAGGCTACACCTTC
TRBD1,TRBJ1-1,-,TRBV5-4,CASSPKPDRVYTEAFF,TGTGCCAGCAGCCCAAAGCCCGACAGGGTTTACACTGAAGCTTTCTTT
TRBD1,TRBJ1-5,-,TRBV6-1,CASSEADRAAGEPQHF,TGTGCCAGCAGTGAAGCGGACAGGGCGGCAGGGGAGCCCCAGCATTTT
TRBD2,TRBJ2-6,-,TRBV19,CASSIDQRGQYVLTF,TGTGCCAGTAGTATAGATCAGCGGGGTCAGTACGTCCTGACTTTC
TRBD2,TRBJ2-7,-,TRBV4-1,CASSPGGDQVRQYF,TGCGCCAGCAGCCCGGGGGGGGACCAGGTACGGCAGTACTTC
-,TRBJ1-3,-,TRBV2,CASATGLSGNTIYF,TGTGCCAGCGCGACAGGCCTCTCTGGAAACACCATATATTTT
-,TRBJ1-1,few,TRBV24-1,CATSDSRAYTEAFF,TGTGCCACCAGTGATTCCAGGGCGTACACTGAAGCTTTCTTT
-,TRBJ1-6,-,TRBV19,CASTHDSDSPLHF,TGTGCCAGTACCCACGACTCGGATTCACCCCTCCACTTT
TRBD2,TRBJ2-5,-,TRBV9,CASSVASSGGLETQYF,TGTGCCAGCAGCGTAGCGTCTAGCGGGGGATTAGAGACCCAGTACTTC
-,TRBJ1-1,-,TRBV12-3/TRBV12-4,CASTLGANTEAFF,TGTGCCAGCACCCTCGGAGCGAACACTGAAGCTTTCTTT
TRBD1,TRBJ2-7,-,TRBV6-6,CASSDDRGSSYEQYF,TGTGCCAGCAGCGATGACAGGGGGAGCTCCTACGAGCAGTACTTC
-,TRBJ1-3,-,TRBV27,CASSLSRGGTIYF,TGTGCCAGCAGTTTATCGAGGGGAGGCACCATATATTTT
-,TRBJ2-3,-,TRBV27,CASTTRDTQYF,TGTGCCAGCACCACTCGAGATACGCAGTATTTT
-,TRBJ2-2,-,TRBV6-5,CASKMGTANTGELFF,TGTGCCAGCAAAATGGGGACTGCGAACACCGGGGAGCTGTTTTTT
-,TRBJ1-5,-,TRBV9,CASSLQGSNQPQHF,TGTGCCAGCAGCCTTCAGGGTAGCAATCAGCCCCAGCATTTT
-,TRBJ2-1,-,TRBV7-9,CASSEGPSVTYNEQFF,TGTGCCAGCAGCGAGGGGCCTAGCGTGACCTACAATGAGCAGTTCTTC
TRBD1,TRBJ1-2,-,TRBV6-5,CASSPLRDSVYGYTF,TGTGCCAGCAGTCCCCTTCGGGACAGCGTCTATGGCTACACCTTC
TRBD1,TRBJ1-5,-,TRBV19,CASSIYITGDYSNQPQHF,TGTGCCAGTAGTATATATATTACAGGGGATTATAGCAATCAGCCCCAGCATTTT
-,TRBJ1-1,-,TRBV12-3/TRBV12-4,CASRVGGSEAFF,TGTGCCAGTCGTGTTGGGGGGTCTGAAGCTTTCTTT
TRBD1,TRBJ1-4,-,TRBV7-9,CASSSDRVANEKLFF,TGTGCCAGCAGCTCCGACAGGGTGGCTAATGAAAAACTGTTTTTT
-,TRBJ1-1,-,TRBV19,CASSIKGAASSAEAFF,TGTGCCAGTAGTATTAAAGGAGCAGCTTCTTCAGCTGAAGCTTTCTTT
-,TRBJ1-5,once,TRBV6-5,CASRDIRQDLRPQHF,TGTGCCAGCAGAGACATCCGACAGGATCTGCGGCCCCAGCATTTT
TRBD1,TRBJ1-1,few,TRBV12-5,CASGLVQGLNTEAFF,TGTGCTAGTGGTTTGGTACAGGGGCTTAACACTGAAGCTTTCTTT
TRBD1,TRBJ1-2,-,TRBV6-2/TRBV6-3,CASSIRQGWDYGYTF,TGTGCCAGCAGTATACGACAGGGTTGGGACTATGGCTACACCTTC
-,TRBJ2-3,-,TRBV19,CASSIASYADTQYF,TGTGCCAGTAGTATAGCCAGTTACGCAGATACGCAGTATTTT
TRBD1,TRBJ1-2,once,TRBV5-4,CASSPGTGGRYGYTF,TGTGCCAGCAGCCCGGGGACAGGGGGGAGATATGGCTACACCTTC
TRBD1,TRBJ1-1,-,TRBV28,CASSLAGQGAFSAFF,TGTGCCAGCAGCCTGGCGGGACAGGGGGCTTTTTCAGCTTTCTTT
-,TRBJ1-1,-,TRBV6-5,CASSQGYTEAFF,TGTGCCAGCAGCCAGGGTTATACTGAAGCTTTCTTT
-,TRBJ1-1,-,TRBV28,CASSSPSQGRTFF,TGTGCCAGCAGTTCCCCTTCCCAGGGGAGAACTTTCTTT
TRBD1,TRBJ2-5,-,TRBV5-4,CASSWRSGQGQETQYF,TGTGCCAGCAGCTGGAGATCGGGACAGGGCCAAGAGACCCAGTACTTC
-,TRBJ2-1,-,TRBV7-8,CASSPQTGLGADEQFF,TGTGCCAGCAGCCCCCAGACAGGCCTCGGGGCGGATGAGCAGTTCTTC
-,TRBJ1-5,-,TRBV7-9,CASSLGKGLEDQPQHF,TGTGCCAGCAGCTTAGGTAAAGGGTTGGAGGATCAGCCCCAGCATTTT
TRBD1,TRBJ1-6,-,TRBV7-9,CASSLTGTAYSPLHF,TGTGCCAGCAGCCTCACCGGGACAGCTTATTCACCCCTCCACTTT
-,TRBJ1-1,-,TRBV5-4,CASSLAGRNTEAFF,TGTGCCAGCAGCTTGGCAGGCAGGAACACTGAAGCTTTCTTT
TRBD1,TRBJ1-2,-,TRBV2,CASSETDRGHGDYGYTF,TGTGCCAGCAGTGAAACGGACAGGGGGCACGGGGACTATGGCTACACCTTC
-,TRBJ1-4,-,TRBV6-6,CASTYAGLAEKLFF,TGTGCCAGCACCTACGCAGGGTTGGCTGAAAAACTGTTTTTT